The 19 T cell receptor beta chains below all came from one sample that was sequenced in a study of T cells in tuberculosis. Clones were sequenced by immunoSEQ multiplex PCR, and TCRdb holds only the in-frame ones, with some missing. Here the sample spans fewer than 55,000 clones, about 95% being singletons. Regarding time point: new active TB diagnosis, blood taken before or within 7 days of starting treatment. Sequencing was performed on PBMCs, taken at tuberculosis diagnosis. All receptors come from an adult with tuberculosis.

J is TRBJ1-1 and V is TRBV29-1; D remains ambiguous. Germline CDR1 and CDR2: SQVTM and ANQGSEA. V shed 4 bases and J shed 6 bases, with 15 bases lying between them. CDR3 length: 13 residues. For the CDR3, the DNA is TGCAGCGTTGCTCGGGTAGTCGAATCTGAAGCTTTCTTT. Translated: CSVARVVESEAFF.

The chain uses TRBV5-6 and TRBJ1-1, with 7 bases fitting TRBD1. The CDR3 covers 14 residues. Trimming at V came to 4 bases and at J to 6 bases, leaving 9 bases not matched to a gene. CDR1 is SGHDT, CDR2 YYEEEE, per germline. CDR3 sequence reads: CASSQTGQSAEAFF. The CDR3 DNA reads TGTGCCAGCAGCCAGACAGGGCAGAGTGCTGAAGCTTTCTTT.

V is TRBV27 and J is TRBJ2-2; TRBD2 matches 11 bases. In germline, CDR1 is MNHEY, CDR2 SMNVEV (reference sequence). Trimming at V came to 0 bases and at J to 5 bases, leaving 14 bases not matched to a gene. The CDR3 length is 20 residues. In DNA, the CDR3 is TGTGCCAGCAGTTTATCGGGATCAAGACTAGCGGGGAGATTGACCGGGGAGCTGTTTTTT. Encoded protein: CASSLSGSRLAGRLTGELFF.

The rearrangement links TRBV5-6 to TRBJ1-2; D might be TRBD1 (6 bases). CDR3 length: 16 amino acids. In germline, CDR1 is SGHDT, CDR2 YYEEEE. The V gene lost 4 bases and the J gene lost 8 bases, with 24 bases spanning the gap. CDR3 nucleotide sequence: TGTGCCAGCAGCACACTAAGGCATCAACAGGGAGCCGGCTACACCTTC. It translates to CASSTLRHQQGAGYTF.

This chain connects TRBV2 to TRBJ1-1, with TRBD1 matching over 11 bases. The CDR3 spans 16 residues. J lost 7 bases, V lost 7 bases, and 14 bases had no gene match. Germline-derived CDR1 and CDR2 are SNHLY and FYNNEI. The CDR3 loop reads CASTGTGGPQRGEAFF. The CDR3 DNA reads as TGTGCCAGCACCGGGACAGGGGGACCCCAAAGGGGTGAAGCTTTCTTT.

This clone was counted only a few times. The J gene is TRBJ2-3, the V gene TRBV10-1, with D possibly matching TRBD2 (5 bases). Germline V CDR1 and CDR2: WNHNN, SYGVQD (reference sequence). This CDR3 spans 14 amino acids. Trimming removed 7 bases at V and 2 bases at J, with 13 bases between. CDR3 in DNA: TGCGCCAGCAATAGCGTCCCGATCACAGATACGCAGTATTTT. Translating gives CASNSVPITDTQYF.

The V and J genes are TRBV1 and TRBJ2-1; TRBD2, the D gene given by the table, was not confirmed from the DNA. TRBV1 constitutes a pseudogene. This CDR3 has 16 residues. The CDR3 loop reads CTSSQDGREGGNEQFF. In DNA, the CDR3 is TGCACCAGCAGCCAAGATGGGCGGGAGGGCGGAAATGAGCAGTTCTTC.

V usage is TRBV5-5 and J usage is TRBJ1-5; tentatively, D is TRBD1 (5 bases). CDR3 length equals 13 residues. V gave up 2 bases and J gave up 2 bases, with 5 bases separating them. Germline V gene data show CDR1 as SGHKS and CDR2 as YYEKEE (reference sequence). The CDR3 here is CASSLQGNQPQHF. CDR3 in DNA: TGTGCCAGCAGCTTACAGGGCAATCAGCCCCAGCATTTT.

The chain carries TRBV4-1 and TRBJ2-7; 10 bases align to TRBD2. Trimming took 3 bases from V and 7 from J; bases not matched to a gene: 9. The CDR3 has 15 residues. Germline CDR1 is MGHRA and CDR2 is YSYEKL. CDR3 sequence reads: CASSQGSSGRGEQYF. The CDR3 DNA reads TGCGCCAGCAGCCAGGGCTCTAGCGGGAGAGGTGAGCAGTACTTC.

This clone has just one count. This chain connects TRBV14 to TRBJ2-1, with 8 nucleotides matching TRBD1. J was trimmed by 8 bases and V by 0 bases; bases with no gene match: 3. Germline V gives CDR1 SGHDN, CDR2 FVKESK. The CDR3 has 14 residues. The CDR3 is CASSQDQGAYEQFF. The CDR3 nucleotides are TGTGCCAGCAGCCAAGATCAGGGGGCCTATGAGCAGTTCTTC.

V usage is TRBV7-9 and J usage is TRBJ1-2; D gene unclear. Trimming cost V 3 bases and J 5 bases, with 7 bases left between them. Germline V gene lookup returns CDR1 SEHNR and CDR2 FQNEAQ (reference sequence). This CDR3 contains 12 residues. DNA for the CDR3: TGTGCCAGCAGCTTTGCGGATTATGGCTACACCTTC. Translation: CASSFADYGYTF.

The J gene is TRBJ2-1, the V gene TRBV11-3, with unresolved D. Trimming pared 4 bases from V and 0 bases from J, leaving 13 bases between. CDR3 size: 16 residues. The germline V gene has CDR1 SGHNT and CDR2 YENEEA. CDR3 nucleotide sequence: TGTGCCAGCAGCTCATCCGCGCCTAGCTCCTACAATGAGCAGTTCTTC. This encodes CASSSSAPSSYNEQFF.

V gene TRBV28 combines with J gene TRBJ2-5; D is possibly TRBD2 (6 bases). Germline CDR1 and CDR2: MDHEN and SYDVKM. V lost 6 bases and J 2 bases, leaving 13 bases between the germline ends. The CDR3 consists of 14 residues. CDR3 in DNA: TGTGCCAGCAGGGGAGGACTCTCACAAGAGACCCAGTACTTC. Encoded protein: CASRGGLSQETQYF.

V usage is TRBV7-2 and J usage is TRBJ2-1; perhaps TRBD1 as D (5 bases). The CDR3 length is 15 residues. Germline assignment: CDR1 SGHTA and CDR2 FQGNSA. V was pared by 0 bases and J by 4 bases, with 10 bases between. For the CDR3, the DNA is TGTGCCAGCAGCTTAGCGGTCAGGGCGTACAATGAGCAGTTCTTC. Protein product: CASSLAVRAYNEQFF.

In nucleotides, the CDR3 is TGTGCCAGCAGCCCGACCCGGGGAGGGAGCACTGAAGCTTTCTTT. Its protein is CASSPTRGGSTEAFF. The J gene is TRBJ1-1, the V gene TRBV5-4; D gene uncertain. Germline V gene data show CDR1 as SGHNT and CDR2 as YYREEE (reference sequence). There are 15 residues in the CDR3. V shed 4 bases and J shed 4 bases, with 17 bases lying between them.

This clone was observed a single time. This chain connects TRBV18 to TRBJ2-1; D is perhaps TRBD1 (6 bases). The germline V gene has CDR1 KGHSH and CDR2 LQKENI. CDR3 size: 16 residues. Trimming stripped 3 bases from V and 3 bases from J, with 15 bases between. CDR3 DNA sequence: TGTGCCAGCTCACCCCCCCGGGACAAAGTCTACAATGAGCAGTTCTTC. Residues: CASSPPRDKVYNEQFF.

CDR3 region: CAISGKGATTGRAYEQYF. CDR3 DNA: TGTGCCATCAGTGGAAAGGGGGCCACCACAGGCCGAGCCTACGAGCAGTACTTC. V is TRBV10-3 and J is TRBJ2-7; TRBD1 aligns across 7 bases. In germline, CDR1 is ENHRY, CDR2 SYGVKD. J lost 2 bases, V lost 4 bases, and 17 bases had no gene match. This CDR3 has 18 residues.

The chain couples TRBV6-5 to TRBJ2-5; 9 bases map to TRBD1. V was clipped by 5 bases and J by 5 bases; unmatched bases: 3. The CDR3 spans 13 residues. Germline V CDR1 and CDR2: MNHEY, SVGAGI. The CDR3 loop is CASSPGQGETQYF. The CDR3 DNA sequence: TGTGCCAGCAGTCCGGGACAGGGTGAGACCCAGTACTTC.

The chain joins TRBV18 to TRBJ2-7; TRBD1 agrees at 7 bases. Germline assignment: CDR1 KGHSH and CDR2 LQKENI. This CDR3 region has 14 residues. The trim removed 6 bases at V and 6 bases at J, leaving 11 bases unmatched. The CDR3 DNA reads TGTGCCAGCTCTCCGAGACAGGGAAGGGTCGAGCAGTACTTC. Amino acids: CASSPRQGRVEQYF. Combining the CDR3 with reference TRBV18 and TRBJ2-7 gives the whole variable domain NAGVMQNPRHLVRRRGQEARLRCSPMKGHSHVYWYRQLPEEGLKFMVYLQKENIIDESGMPKERFSAEFPKEGPSILRIQQVVRGDSAAYFCASSPRQGRVEQYFGPGTRLTVT.